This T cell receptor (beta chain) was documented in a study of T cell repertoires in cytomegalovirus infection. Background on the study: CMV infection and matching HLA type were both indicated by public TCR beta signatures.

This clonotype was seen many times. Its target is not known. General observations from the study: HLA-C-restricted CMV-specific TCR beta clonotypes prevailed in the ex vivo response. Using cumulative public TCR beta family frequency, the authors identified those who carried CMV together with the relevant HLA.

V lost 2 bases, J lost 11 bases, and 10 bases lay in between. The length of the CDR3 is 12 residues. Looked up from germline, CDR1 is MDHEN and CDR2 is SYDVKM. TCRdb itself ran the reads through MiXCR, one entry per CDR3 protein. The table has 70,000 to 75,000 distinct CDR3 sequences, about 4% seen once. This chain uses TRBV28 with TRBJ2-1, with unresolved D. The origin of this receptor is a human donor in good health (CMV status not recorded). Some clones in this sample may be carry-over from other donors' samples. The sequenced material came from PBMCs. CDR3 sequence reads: CASSLAGPQQFF. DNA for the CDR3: TGTGCCAGCAGTTTAGCCGGGCCCCAGCAGTTCTTC.